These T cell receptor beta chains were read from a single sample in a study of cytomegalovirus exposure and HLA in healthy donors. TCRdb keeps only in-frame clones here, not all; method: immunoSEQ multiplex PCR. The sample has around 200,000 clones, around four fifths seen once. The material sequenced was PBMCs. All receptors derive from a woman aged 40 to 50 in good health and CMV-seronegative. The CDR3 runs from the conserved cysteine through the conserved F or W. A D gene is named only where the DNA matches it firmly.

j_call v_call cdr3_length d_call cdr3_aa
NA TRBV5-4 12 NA CASSSGVYEQYF
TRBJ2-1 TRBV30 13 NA CAWRALSYNEQFF
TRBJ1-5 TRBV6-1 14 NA CASSDRQINQPQHF
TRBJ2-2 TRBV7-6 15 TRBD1 CASSSRTGTTGELFF
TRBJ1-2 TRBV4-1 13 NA CASSPGVRYGYTF
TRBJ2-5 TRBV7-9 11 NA CASSSEETQYF
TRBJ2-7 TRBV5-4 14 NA CASSFSRGAYEQYF
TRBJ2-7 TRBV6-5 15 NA CASSIRQASSYEQYF
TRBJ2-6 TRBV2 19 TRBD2 CASSVPGGGRAPGANVLTF
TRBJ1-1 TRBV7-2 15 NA CASSPWGTGGTEAFF
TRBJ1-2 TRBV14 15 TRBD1 CASSHWTGANYGYTF
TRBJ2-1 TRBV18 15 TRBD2 CASSPVLAGGHEQFF
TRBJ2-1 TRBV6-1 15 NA CASTLVAMRNNEQFF
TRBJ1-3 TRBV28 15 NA CASRQGSYSGNTIYF
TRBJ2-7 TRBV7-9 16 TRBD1 CASSIRGQGASYEQYF
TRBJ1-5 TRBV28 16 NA CASNPRGVYSNQPQHF
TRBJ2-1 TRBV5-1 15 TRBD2 CASSYFSGGDNEQFF
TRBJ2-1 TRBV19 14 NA CASSIGHFGYEQFF
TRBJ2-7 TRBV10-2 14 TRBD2 CASSWTSGSYEQYF
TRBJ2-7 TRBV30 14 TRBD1 CAWSRDRPSYEQYF
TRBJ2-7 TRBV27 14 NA CASSLRRDTYEQYF
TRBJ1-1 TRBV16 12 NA CASSQGATEAFF
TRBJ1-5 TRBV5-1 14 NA CASSLGQGGQPQHF
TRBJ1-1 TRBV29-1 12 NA CSASGRDTEAFF
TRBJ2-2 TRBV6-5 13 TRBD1 CASTRGYTGELFF
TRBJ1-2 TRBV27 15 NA CASSLSPGRDYGYTF
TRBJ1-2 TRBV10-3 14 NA CAISESYTNYGYTF
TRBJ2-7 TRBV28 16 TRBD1 CASSTGQAQASYEQYF
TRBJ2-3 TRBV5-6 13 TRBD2 CASRAGFADTQYF
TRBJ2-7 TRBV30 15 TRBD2 CAWSPSGRALLNQYF
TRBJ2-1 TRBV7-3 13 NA CASSLGPTDEQFF
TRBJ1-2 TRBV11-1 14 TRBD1 CASSRQGERDGYTF
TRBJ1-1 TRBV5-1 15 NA CASSPGAGRRTEAFF
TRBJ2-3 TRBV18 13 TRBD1 CASRDRITDTQYF
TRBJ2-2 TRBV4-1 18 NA CASSQDLGRGQNTGELFF
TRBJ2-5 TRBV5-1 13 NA CASSLGGQETQYF
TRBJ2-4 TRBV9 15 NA CASSVAVGVGNIQYF
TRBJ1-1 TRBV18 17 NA CASSPFSTGIHRNEAFF
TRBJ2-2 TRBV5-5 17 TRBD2 CASSLGPSGRYTGELFF
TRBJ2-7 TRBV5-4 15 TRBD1 CASSFTGGPIYEQYF
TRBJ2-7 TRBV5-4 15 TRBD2 CASSLWASGSGEQYF
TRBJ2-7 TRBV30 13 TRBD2 CAWSVTSGYEQYF
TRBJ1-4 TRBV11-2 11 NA CASSLSEKLFF
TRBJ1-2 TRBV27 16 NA CASSLVGGAGIDGYTF
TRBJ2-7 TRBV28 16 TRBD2 CASGRTSGRELVEQYF
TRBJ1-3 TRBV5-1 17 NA CASSLLQGKVAGNTIYF